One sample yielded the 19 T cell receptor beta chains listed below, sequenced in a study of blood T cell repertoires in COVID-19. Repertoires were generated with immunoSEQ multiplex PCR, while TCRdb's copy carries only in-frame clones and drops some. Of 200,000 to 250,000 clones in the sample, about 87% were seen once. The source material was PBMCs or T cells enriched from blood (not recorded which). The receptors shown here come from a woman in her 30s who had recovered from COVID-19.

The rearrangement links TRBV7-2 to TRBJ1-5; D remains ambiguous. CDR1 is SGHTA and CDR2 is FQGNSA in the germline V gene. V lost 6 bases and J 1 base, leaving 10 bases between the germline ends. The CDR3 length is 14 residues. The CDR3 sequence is CASSRTGSNQPQHF. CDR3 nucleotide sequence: TGTGCCAGCAGTCGGACGGGAAGCAATCAGCCCCAGCATTTT.

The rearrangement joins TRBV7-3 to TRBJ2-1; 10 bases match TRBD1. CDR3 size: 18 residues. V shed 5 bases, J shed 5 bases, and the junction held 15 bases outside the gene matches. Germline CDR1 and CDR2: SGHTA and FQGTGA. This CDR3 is CASSPDIPGTGVNNEQFF. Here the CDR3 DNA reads TGTGCCAGCAGCCCCGATATTCCCGGGACAGGGGTCAACAATGAGCAGTTCTTC. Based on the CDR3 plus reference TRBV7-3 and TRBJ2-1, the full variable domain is GAGVSQTPSNKVTEKGKYVELRCDPISGHTALYWYRQSLGQGPEFLIYFQGTGAADDSGLPNDRFFAVRPEGSVSTLKIQRTERGDSAVYLCASSPDIPGTGVNNEQFFGPGTRLTVL.

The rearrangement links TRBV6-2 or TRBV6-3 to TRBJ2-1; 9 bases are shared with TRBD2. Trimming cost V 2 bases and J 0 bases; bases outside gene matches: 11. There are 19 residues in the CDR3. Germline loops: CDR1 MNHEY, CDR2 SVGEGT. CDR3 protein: CASSYGGLAKPSSYNEQFF. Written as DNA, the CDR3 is TGTGCCAGCAGTTACGGGGGACTAGCCAAACCTAGCTCCTACAATGAGCAGTTCTTC.

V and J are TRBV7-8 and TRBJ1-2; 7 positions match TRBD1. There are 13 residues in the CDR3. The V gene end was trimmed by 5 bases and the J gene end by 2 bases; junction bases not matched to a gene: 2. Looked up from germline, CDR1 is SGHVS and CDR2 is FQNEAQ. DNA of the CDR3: TGTGCCAGCAGCCCGGGACAGAACTATGGCTACACCTTC. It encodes CASSPGQNYGYTF.

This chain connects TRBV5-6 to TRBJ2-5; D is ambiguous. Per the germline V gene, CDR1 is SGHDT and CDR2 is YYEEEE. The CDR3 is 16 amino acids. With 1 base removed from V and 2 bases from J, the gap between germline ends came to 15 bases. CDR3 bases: TGTGCCAGCAGCTTGTTAACTGACATAAGACAAGAGACCCAGTACTTC. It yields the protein CASSLLTDIRQETQYF.

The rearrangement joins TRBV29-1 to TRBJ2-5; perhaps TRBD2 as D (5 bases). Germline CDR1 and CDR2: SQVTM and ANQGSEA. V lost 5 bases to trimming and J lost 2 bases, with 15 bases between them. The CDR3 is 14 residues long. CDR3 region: CSVLSASSQETQYF. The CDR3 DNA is TGCAGCGTTCTATCGGCTAGCAGTCAAGAGACCCAGTACTTC.

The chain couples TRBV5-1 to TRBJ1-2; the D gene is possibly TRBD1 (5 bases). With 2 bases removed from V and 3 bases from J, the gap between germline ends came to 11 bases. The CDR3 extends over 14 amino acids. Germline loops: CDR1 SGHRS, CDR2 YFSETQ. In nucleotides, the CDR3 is TGCGCCAGCAGCTTTCAGGGTTCGGACTATGGCTACACCTTC. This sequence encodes CASSFQGSDYGYTF.

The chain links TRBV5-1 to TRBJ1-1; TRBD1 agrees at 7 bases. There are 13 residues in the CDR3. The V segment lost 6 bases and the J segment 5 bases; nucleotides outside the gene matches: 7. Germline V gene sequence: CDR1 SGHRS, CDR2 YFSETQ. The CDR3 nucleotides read TGCGCCAGCACCAGAAAACAGGGGACTGAAGCTTTCTTT. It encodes CASTRKQGTEAFF.

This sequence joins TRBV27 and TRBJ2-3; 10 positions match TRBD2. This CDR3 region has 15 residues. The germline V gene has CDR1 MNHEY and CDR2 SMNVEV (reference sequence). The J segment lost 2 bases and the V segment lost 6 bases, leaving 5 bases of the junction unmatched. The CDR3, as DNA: TGTGCCAGCAGGCTAGCGGGGGACTTCACAGATACGCAGTATTTT. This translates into CASRLAGDFTDTQYF.

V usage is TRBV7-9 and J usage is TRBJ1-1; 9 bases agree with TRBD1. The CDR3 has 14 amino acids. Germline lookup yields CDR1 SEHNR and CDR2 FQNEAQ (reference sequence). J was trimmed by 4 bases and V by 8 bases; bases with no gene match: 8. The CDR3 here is CASAEQGASTEAFF. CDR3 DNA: TGTGCCAGCGCCGAACAGGGGGCGAGCACTGAAGCTTTCTTT. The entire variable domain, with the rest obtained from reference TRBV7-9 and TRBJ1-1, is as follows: DTGVSQNPRHKITKRGQNVTFRCDPISEHNRLYWYRQTLGQGPEFLTYFQNEAQLEKSRLLSDRFSAERPKGSFSTLEIQRTEQGDSAMYLCASAEQGASTEAFFGQGTRLTVV.

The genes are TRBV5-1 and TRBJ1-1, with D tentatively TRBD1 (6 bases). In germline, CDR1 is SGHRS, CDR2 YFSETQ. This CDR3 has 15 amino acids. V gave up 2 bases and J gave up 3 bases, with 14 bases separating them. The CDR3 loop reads CASSLGGQSYTEAFF. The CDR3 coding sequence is TGCGCCAGCAGCTTAGGAGGACAGTCCTACACTGAAGCTTTCTTT.

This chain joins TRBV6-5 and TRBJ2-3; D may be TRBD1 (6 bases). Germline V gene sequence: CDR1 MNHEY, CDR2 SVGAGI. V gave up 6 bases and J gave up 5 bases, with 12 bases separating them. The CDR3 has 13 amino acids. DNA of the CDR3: TGTGCCAGCAGCTGGACACAGGGAGATACGCAGTATTTT. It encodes CASSWTQGDTQYF.

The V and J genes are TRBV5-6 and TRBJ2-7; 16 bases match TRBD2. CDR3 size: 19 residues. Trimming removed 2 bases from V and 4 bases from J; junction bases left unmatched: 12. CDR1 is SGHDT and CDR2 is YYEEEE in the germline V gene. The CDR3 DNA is TGTGCCAGCAGCTTCTACCCGGGACTAGCGGGGGGGCCAGTATACGAGCAGTACTTC. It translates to CASSFYPGLAGGPVYEQYF.

CDR3 protein: CSVTRDRGTDTQYF. CDR3 DNA sequence: TGCAGCGTCACAAGAGACAGGGGCACAGATACGCAGTATTTT. The rearrangement links TRBV29-1 to TRBJ2-3; 7 nucleotides line up with TRBD1. Trimming at V came to 6 bases and at J to 1 base, leaving 7 bases not matched to a gene. The germline V gene encodes CDR1 SQVTM and CDR2 ANQGSEA. The CDR3 length is 14 residues.

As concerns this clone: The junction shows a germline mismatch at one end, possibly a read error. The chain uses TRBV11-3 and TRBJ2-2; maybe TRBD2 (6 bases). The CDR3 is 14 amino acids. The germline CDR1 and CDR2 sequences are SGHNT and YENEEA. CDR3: CASSLRGDTGGLFF. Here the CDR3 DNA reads TGTGCCAGCAGCTTACGCGGAGACACCGGGGGGCTGTTTTTT.

In DNA form, the CDR3 reads TGTGCCAGCAGGCCCGGTGACAGGTCTGACTCTGGAAACACCATATATTTT. Its translation: CASRPGDRSDSGNTIYF. J is TRBJ1-3 and V is TRBV11-2; tentative D call: TRBD1 (6 bases). The V end lost 6 bases, the J end lost 0 bases, and 18 bases lay between the germline ends. The V gene's germline CDR1 is SGHAT and CDR2 FQNNGV. The CDR3 covers 17 residues.

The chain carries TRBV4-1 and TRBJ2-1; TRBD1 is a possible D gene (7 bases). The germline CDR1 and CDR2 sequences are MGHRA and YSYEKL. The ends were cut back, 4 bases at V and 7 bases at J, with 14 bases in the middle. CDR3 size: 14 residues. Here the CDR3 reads CASSRDSGGNEQFF. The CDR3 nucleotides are TGCGCCAGCAGCCGGGACAGTGGGGGGAATGAGCAGTTCTTC.

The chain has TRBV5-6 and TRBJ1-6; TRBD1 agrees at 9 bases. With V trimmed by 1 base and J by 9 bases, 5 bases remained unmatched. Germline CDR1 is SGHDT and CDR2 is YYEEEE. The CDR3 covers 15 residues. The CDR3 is CASSLTGGAGSPLHF. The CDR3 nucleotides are TGTGCCAGCAGCTTGACAGGGGGCGCAGGTTCACCCCTCCACTTT.

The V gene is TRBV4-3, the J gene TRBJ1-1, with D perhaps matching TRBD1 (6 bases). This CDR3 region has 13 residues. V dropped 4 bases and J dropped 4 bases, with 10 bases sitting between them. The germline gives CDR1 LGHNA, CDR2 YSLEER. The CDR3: CASSLDRSTEAFF. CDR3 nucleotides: TGCGCCAGCAGCCTTGACAGGAGCACTGAAGCTTTCTTT.